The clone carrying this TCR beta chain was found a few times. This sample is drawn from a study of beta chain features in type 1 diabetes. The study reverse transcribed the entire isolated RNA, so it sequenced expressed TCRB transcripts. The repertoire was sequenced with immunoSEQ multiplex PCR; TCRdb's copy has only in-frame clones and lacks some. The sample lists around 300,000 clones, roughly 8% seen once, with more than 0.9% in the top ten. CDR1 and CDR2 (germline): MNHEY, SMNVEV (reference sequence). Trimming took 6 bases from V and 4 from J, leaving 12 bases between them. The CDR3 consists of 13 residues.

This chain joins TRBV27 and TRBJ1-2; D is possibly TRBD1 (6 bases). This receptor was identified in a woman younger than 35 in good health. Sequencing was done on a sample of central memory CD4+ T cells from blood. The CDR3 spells CASRTGGAYGYTF. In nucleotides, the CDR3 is TGTGCCAGCAGAACGGGGGGGGCCTATGGCTACACCTTC.